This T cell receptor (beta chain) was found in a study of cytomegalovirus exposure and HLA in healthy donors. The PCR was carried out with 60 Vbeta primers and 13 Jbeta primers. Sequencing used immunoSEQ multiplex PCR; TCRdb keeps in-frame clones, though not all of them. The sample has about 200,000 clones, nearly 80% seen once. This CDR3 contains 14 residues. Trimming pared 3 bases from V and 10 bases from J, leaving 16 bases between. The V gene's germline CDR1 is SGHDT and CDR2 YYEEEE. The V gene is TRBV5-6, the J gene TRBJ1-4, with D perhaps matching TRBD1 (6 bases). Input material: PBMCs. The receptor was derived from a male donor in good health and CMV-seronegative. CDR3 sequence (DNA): TGTGCCAGCAGCTCGAGACAGGTTTGGCGAAAACTGTTTTTT. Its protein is CASSSRQVWRKLFF.